One sample yielded the 5 T cell receptor beta chains listed below, sequenced in a study of response to subunit inactivated influenza vaccine. Each CDR3 protein is one row after TCRdb ran MiXCR on the RT-PCR reads. Of about 650,000 distinct CDR3 sequences in the sample, around 16% are singletons; the top ten hold approximately 10%. Source: PBMCs from blood, taken 11 to 12 days after vaccination. The receptors stem from a man aged 50-59 years who received an inactivated influenza vaccine.

In regard to this clonotype: A read error may be the cause here, since a much bigger clone is one base away. The rearrangement joins TRBV7-9 to TRBJ1-2; unclear D gene. The germline V gene has CDR1 SEHNR and CDR2 FQNEAQ (reference sequence). The CDR3 consists of 13 residues. The CDR3 DNA reads TGTTCCAGCAGCTTACCCCGAAGGGATGGCTACACCTTC. Its translation: CSSSLPRRDGYTF.

CDR3 protein: CASNPGQGFSPLHF. The DNA of the CDR3 is TGTGCCAGTAACCCGGGACAGGGTTTTTCACCCCTCCACTTT. The gene calls are TRBV19 and TRBJ1-6; 9 bases line up with TRBD1. The germline V gene encodes CDR1 LNHDA and CDR2 SQIVND (reference sequence). The CDR3 length is 14 residues. J lost 9 bases, V lost 7 bases, and 7 bases had no gene match.

This clonotype has more than one count but fewer than ten. The chain links TRBV7-2 to TRBJ2-7, with D possibly being TRBD2 (6 bases). Germline CDR1 is SGHTA and CDR2 is FQGNSA. The V end was cut by 1 base, the J end by 5 bases, with 15 bases between. The CDR3 covers 15 residues. The CDR3 DNA reads TGTGCCAGCAGCTTAGACAGGCAGCCGGGGGACGAGCAGTACTTC. This gives the protein CASSLDRQPGDEQYF.

The table lists this clonotype with a few counts. V gene TRBV5-1 combines with J gene TRBJ2-3; D not certain. The V gene lost 4 bases and the J gene lost 0 bases, with 9 bases spanning the gap. The CDR3 consists of 14 residues. CDR1 and CDR2 from the germline V gene are SGHRS and YFSETQ. The CDR3 DNA is TGCGCCAGCAGCACCGGCCAGAGCACAGATACGCAGTATTTT. Translation gives CASSTGQSTDTQYF.

This clonotype has a single count. The V call is TRBV5-1, the J call TRBJ2-3, with 8 bases matching TRBD2. With 4 bases clipped from V and 1 base from J, the junction kept 11 bases outside the gene matches. Per the germline V gene, CDR1 is SGHRS and CDR2 is YFSETQ. The CDR3 loop spans 17 amino acids. The CDR3: CASSRRPVRGGTDTQYF. The CDR3 coding sequence is TGCGCCAGCAGCCGCCGCCCCGTGCGGGGGGGCACAGATACGCAGTATTTT.